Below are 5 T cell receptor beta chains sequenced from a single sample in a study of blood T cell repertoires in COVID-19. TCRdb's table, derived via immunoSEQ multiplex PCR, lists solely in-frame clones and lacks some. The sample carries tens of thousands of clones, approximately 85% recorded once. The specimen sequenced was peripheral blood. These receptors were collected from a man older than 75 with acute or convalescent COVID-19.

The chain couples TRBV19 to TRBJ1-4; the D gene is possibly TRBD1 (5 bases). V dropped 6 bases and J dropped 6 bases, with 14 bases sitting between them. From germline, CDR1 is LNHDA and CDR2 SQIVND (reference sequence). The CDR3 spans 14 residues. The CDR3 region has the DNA TGTGCCAGTAGGTCGGCCAGGGTGCATGAAAAACTGTTTTTT. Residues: CASRSARVHEKLFF.

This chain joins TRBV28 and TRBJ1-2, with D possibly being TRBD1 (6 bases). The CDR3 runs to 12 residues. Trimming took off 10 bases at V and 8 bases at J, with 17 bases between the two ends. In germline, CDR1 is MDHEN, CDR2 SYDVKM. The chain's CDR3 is CAIRQEKEGYTF. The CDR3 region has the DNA TGTGCCATAAGACAGGAGAAAGAGGGCTACACCTTC.

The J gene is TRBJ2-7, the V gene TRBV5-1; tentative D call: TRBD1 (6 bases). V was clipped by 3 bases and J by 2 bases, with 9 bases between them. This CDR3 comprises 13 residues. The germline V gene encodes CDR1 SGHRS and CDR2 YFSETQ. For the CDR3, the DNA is TGCGCCAGCAGCTCTGAGGGGGCCTACGAGCAGTACTTC. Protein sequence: CASSSEGAYEQYF. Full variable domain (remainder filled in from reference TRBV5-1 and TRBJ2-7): KAGVTQTPRYLIKTRGQQVTLSCSPISGHRSVSWYQQTPGQGLQFLFEYFSETQRNKGNFPGRFSGRQFSNSRSEMNVSTLELGDSALYLCASSSEGAYEQYFGPGTRLTVT.

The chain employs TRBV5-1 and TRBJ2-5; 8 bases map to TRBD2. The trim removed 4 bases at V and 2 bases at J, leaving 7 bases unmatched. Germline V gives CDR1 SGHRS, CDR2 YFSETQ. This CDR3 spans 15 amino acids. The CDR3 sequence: CASSPSVAGQETQYF. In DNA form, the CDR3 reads TGCGCCAGCAGCCCTTCGGTAGCGGGACAAGAGACCCAGTACTTC.

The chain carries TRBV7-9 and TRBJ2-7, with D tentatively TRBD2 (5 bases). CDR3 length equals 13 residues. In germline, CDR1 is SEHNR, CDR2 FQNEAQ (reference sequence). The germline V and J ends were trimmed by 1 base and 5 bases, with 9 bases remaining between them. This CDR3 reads CASSLGPADEQYF. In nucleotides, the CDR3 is TGTGCCAGCAGCTTAGGGCCAGCGGACGAGCAGTACTTC.